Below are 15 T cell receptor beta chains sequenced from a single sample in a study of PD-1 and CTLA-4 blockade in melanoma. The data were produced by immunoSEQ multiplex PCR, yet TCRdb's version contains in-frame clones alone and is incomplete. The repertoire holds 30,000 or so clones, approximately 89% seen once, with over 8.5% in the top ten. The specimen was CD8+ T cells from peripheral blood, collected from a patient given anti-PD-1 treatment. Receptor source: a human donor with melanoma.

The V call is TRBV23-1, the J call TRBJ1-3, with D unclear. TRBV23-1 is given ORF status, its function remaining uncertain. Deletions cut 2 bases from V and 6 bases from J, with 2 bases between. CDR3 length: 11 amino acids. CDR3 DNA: TGCGCCAGCAGTCAAGTAAACACCATATATTTT. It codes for CASSQVNTIYF.

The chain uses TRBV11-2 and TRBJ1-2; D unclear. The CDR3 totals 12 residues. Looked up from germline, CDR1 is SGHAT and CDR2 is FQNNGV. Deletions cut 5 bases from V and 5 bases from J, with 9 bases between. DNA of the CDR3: TGTGCCAGCAGCCTAGTGGCTTATGGCTACACCTTC. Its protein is CASSLVAYGYTF. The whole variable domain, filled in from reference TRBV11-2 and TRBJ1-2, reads EAGVAQSPRYKIIEKRQSVAFWCNPISGHATLYWYQQILGQGPKLLIQFQNNGVVDDSQLPKDRFSAERLKGVDSTLKIQPAKLEDSAVYLCASSLVAYGYTFGSGTRLTVV.

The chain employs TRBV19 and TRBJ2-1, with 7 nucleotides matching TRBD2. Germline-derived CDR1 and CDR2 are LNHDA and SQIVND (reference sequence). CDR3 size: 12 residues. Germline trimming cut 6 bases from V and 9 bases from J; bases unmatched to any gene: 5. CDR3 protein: CASRGLGVEQFF. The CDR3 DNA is TGTGCCAGTAGAGGACTAGGGGTTGAGCAGTTCTTC.

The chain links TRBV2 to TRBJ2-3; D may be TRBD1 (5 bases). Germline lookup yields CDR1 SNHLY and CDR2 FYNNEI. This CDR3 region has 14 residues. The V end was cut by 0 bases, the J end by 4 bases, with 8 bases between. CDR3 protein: CASSEAWGPDTQYF. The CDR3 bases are TGTGCCAGCAGTGAAGCGTGGGGCCCAGATACGCAGTATTTT.

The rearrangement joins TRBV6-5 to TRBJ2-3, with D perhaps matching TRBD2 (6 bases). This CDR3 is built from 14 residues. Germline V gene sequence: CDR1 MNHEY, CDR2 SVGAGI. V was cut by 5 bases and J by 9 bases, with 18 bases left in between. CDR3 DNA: TGTGCCAGCAGTCAGCGGGTCTCGGTAGGCACGCAGTATTTT. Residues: CASSQRVSVGTQYF.

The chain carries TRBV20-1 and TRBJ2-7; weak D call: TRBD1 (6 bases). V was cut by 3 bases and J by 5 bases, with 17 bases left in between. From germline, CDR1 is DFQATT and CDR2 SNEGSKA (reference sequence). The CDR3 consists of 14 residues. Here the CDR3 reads CSASSAGDVNEQYF. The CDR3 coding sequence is TGCAGTGCTAGTTCTGCAGGGGACGTCAACGAGCAGTACTTC.

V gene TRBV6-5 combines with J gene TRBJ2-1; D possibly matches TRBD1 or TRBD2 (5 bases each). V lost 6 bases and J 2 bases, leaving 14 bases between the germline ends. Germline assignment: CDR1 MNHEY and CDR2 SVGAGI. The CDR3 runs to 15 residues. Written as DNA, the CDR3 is TGTGCCAGCAGCGATGCCGGGGACCCCTACAATGAGCAGTTCTTC. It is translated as CASSDAGDPYNEQFF.

The CDR3 bases are TGTGCCAGCAGTCCACTCAAGAACACTGAAGCTTTCTTT. Protein: CASSPLKNTEAFF. This chain uses TRBV27 with TRBJ1-1; D remains unclear. Germline lookup yields CDR1 MNHEY and CDR2 SMNVEV (reference sequence). This CDR3 comprises 13 residues. V was trimmed by 5 bases and J by 1 base, leaving 8 bases between them.

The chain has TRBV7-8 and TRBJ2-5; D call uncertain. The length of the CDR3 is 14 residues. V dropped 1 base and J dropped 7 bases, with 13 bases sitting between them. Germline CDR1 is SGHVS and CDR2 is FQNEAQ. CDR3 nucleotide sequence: TGTGCCAGCAGCTTAGGTGACGGAGAGTGGACCCAGTACTTC. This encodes CASSLGDGEWTQYF.

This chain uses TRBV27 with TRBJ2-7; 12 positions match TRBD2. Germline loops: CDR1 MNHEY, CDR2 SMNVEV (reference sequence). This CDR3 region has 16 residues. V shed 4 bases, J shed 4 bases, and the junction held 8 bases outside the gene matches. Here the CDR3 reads CASSSLTSGSRYEQYF. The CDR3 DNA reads TGTGCCAGCAGTTCGCTGACTAGCGGGAGTAGGTACGAGCAGTACTTC.

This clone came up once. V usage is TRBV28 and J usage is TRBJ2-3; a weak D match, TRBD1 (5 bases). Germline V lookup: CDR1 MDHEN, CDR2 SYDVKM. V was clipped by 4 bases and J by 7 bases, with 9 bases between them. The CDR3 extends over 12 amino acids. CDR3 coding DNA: TGTGCCAGCAGTTGGCAGGGAAATACGCAGTATTTT. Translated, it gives CASSWQGNTQYF.

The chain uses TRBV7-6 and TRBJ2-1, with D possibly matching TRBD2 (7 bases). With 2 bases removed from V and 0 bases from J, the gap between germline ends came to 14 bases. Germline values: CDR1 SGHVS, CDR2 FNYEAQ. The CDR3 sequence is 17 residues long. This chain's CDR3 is CASSLKGGGSSYNEQFF. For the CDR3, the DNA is TGTGCCAGCAGCTTAAAAGGCGGGGGCAGCTCCTACAATGAGCAGTTCTTC.

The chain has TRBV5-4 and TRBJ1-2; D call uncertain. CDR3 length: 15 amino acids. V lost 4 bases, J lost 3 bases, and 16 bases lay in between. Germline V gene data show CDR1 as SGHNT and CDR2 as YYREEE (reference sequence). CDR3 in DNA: TGTGCCAGCAGCAGTCCAGGTGGGGATTACTATGGCTACACCTTC. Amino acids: CASSSPGGDYYGYTF.

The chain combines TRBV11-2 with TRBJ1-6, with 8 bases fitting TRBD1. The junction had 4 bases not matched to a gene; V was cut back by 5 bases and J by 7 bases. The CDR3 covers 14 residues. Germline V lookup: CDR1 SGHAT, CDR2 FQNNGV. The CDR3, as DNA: TGTGCCAGCAGCCCACAGGGGGAGAATTCACCCCTCCACTTT. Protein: CASSPQGENSPLHF.

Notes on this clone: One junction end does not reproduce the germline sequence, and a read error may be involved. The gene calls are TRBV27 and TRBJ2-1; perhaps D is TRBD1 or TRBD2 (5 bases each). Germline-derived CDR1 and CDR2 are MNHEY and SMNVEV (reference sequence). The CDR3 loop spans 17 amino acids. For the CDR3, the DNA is TGTGCCAGCAGACTAGGGGCAGAGCTTTTCTCCCACAATGAGCAGTTCTTC. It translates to CASRLGAELFSHNEQFF.